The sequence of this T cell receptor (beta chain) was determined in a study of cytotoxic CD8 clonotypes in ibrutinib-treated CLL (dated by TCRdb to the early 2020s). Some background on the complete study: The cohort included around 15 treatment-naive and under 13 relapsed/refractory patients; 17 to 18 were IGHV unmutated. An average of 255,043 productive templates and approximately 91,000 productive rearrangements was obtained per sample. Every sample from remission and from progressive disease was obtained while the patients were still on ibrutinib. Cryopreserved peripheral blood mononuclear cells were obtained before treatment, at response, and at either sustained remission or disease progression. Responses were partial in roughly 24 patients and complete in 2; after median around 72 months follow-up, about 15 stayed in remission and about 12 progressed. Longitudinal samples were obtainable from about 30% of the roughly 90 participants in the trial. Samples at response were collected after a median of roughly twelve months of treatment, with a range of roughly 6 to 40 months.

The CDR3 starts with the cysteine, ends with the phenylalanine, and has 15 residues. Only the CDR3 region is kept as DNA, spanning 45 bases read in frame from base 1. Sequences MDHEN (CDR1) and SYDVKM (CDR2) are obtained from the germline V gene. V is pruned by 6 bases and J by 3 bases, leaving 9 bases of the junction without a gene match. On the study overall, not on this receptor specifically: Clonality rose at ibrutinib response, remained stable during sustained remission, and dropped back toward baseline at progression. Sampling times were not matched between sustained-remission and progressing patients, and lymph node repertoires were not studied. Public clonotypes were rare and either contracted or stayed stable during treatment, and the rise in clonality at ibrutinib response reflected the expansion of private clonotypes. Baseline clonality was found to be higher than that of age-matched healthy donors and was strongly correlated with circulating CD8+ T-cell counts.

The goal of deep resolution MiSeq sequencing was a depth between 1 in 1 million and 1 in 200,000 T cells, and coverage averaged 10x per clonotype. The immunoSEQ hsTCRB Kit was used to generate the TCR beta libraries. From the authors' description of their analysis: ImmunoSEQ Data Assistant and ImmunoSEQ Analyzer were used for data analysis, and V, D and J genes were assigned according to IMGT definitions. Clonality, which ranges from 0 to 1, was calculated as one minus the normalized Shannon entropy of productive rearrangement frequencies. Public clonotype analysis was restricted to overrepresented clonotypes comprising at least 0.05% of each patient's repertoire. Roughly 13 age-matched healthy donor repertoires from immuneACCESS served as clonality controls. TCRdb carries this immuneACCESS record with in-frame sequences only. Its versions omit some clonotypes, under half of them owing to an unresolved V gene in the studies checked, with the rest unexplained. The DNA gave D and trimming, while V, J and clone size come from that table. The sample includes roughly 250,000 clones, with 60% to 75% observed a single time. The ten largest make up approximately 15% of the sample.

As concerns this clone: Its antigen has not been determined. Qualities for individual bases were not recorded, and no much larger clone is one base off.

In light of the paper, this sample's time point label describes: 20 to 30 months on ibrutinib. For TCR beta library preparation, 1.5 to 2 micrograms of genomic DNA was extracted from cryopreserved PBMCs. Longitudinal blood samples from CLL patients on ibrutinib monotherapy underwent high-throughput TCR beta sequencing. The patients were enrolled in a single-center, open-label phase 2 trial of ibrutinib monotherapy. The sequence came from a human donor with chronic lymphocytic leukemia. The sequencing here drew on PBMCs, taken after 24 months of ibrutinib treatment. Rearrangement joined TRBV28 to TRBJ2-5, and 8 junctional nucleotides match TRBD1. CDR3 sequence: CASSFQGAEKETQYF. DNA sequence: TGTGCCAGCAGCTTCCAGGGGGCAGAAAAAGAGACCCAGTACTTC.